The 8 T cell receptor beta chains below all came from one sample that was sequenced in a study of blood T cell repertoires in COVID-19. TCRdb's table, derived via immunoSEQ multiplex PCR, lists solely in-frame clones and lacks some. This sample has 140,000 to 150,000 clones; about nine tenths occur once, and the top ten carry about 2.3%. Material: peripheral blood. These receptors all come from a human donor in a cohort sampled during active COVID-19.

CDR3 in amino acids: CATSSPTSPNEQFF. In nucleotides, the CDR3 is TGTGCCACCTCAAGTCCCACTAGCCCCAATGAGCAGTTCTTC. The J gene is TRBJ2-1, the V gene TRBV15; maybe TRBD2 (6 bases). CDR3 length equals 14 residues. The germline V and J ends were trimmed by 8 bases and 6 bases, with 17 bases remaining between them. Germline V gene lookup returns CDR1 LNHNV and CDR2 YYDKDF (reference sequence).

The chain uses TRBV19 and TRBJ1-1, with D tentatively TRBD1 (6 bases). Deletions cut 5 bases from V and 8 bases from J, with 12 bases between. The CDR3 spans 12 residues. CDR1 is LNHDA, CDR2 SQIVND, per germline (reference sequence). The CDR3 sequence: CASSEQGLEAFF. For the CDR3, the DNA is TGTGCCAGTAGTGAACAGGGATTGGAAGCTTTCTTT.

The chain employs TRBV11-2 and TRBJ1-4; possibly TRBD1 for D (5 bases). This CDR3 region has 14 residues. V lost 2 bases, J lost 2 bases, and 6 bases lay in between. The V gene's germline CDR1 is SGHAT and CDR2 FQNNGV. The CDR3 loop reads CASSLYRTNEKLFF. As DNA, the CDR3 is TGTGCCAGCAGCTTATACAGGACTAATGAAAAACTGTTTTTT.

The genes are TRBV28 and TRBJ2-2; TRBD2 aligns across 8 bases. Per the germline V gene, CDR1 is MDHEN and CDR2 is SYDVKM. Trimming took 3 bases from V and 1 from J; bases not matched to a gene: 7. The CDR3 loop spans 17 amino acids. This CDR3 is CASSFRGGLKNTGELFF. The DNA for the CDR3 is TGTGCCAGCAGTTTCCGGGGGGGACTTAAGAACACCGGGGAGCTGTTTTTT.

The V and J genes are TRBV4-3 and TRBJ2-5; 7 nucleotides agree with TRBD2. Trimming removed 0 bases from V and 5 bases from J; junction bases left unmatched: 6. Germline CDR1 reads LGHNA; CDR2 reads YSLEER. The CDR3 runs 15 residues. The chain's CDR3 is CASSQDPVGGETQYF. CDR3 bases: TGCGCCAGCAGCCAAGATCCCGTCGGGGGGGAGACCCAGTACTTC.

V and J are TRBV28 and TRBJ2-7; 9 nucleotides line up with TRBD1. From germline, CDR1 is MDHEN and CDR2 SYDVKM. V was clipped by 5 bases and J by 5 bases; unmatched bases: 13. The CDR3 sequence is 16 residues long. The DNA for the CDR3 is TGTGCCAGCAGTGGCTCGTCCGGGACAGGGTACCACGAGCAGTACTTC. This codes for CASSGSSGTGYHEQYF.

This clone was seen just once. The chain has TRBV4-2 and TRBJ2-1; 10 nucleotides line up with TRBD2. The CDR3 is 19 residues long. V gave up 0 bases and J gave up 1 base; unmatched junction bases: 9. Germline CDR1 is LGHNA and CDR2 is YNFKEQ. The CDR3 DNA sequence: TGTGCCAGCAGCCAAGAGTATGGGGTAGCGGGAGGTTCCTACAATGAGCAGTTCTTC. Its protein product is CASSQEYGVAGGSYNEQFF.

CDR3 in amino acids: CASSLEGAQGNTIYF. DNA of the CDR3: TGCGCCAGCAGCTTGGAGGGGGCGCAAGGAAACACCATATATTTT. The chain employs TRBV5-1 and TRBJ1-3, with 7 bases identical to TRBD1. V was pared by 0 bases and J by 4 bases, with 4 bases of the junction left unmatched. The CDR3 has 15 residues. Germline CDR1 is SGHRS and CDR2 is YFSETQ.